The clone carrying this T cell receptor beta chain was recorded a few times. Its target is unknown. This record comes from a study of T cell repertoires in cytomegalovirus infection. Study-level points and caveats: Summed frequency of shared TCR beta families picked out CMV carriers who also had the relevant HLA.

Each CDR3 protein is one row after TCRdb ran MiXCR on the reads. Of about 700,000 distinct CDR3 sequences listed, roughly 36% are singletons. This clonotype was obtained from a human donor in good health (CMV status not recorded). Some clones in this sample may be carry-over from other donors' samples. Sequencing was performed on cultured PBMCs, taken from culture after CMV antigen stimulation.

The CDR3 here is CASSPPASTDTQYF. CDR3 nucleotides: TGTGCCAGCAGCCCACCCGCCAGCACAGATACGCAGTATTTT. V is TRBV7-9 and J is TRBJ2-3, with D hard to call. Trimming shortened V by 5 bases and J by 0 bases, and 9 bases separated the two germline ends. The CDR3 spans 14 residues. Germline CDR1 and CDR2: SEHNR and FQNEAQ (reference sequence).